The sequence of this T cell receptor (beta chain) was determined in a study of blood T cells in healthy people across ages. Points from the study as a whole: The CMV status of each donor remained undetermined, and this could have confounded shifts in expanded clonotypes. Long-lived donors carried more naive CD4+ cells and greater diversity than aged donors.

Points on this clonotype: No antigen is known for it.

Then a second PCR, running about 7 to 11 cycles, was carried out with a sample-barcoded 5' primer and a J-beta primer mix. With 12 random nucleotides, a template-switch adaptor tagged each individual cDNA molecule. TCRdb itself ran the 5' RACE reads through MiXCR, one entry per CDR3 protein. Here the sample spans 1.5 million to 2 million distinct CDR3 sequences, about 28% being singletons. The sample comprised blood. The sequence came from a woman in her 30s in good health.

CDR3 in amino acids: CASRGQGWFF. The CDR3 DNA reads TGTGCCAGCAGAGGACAGGGTTGGTTCTTC. The chain uses TRBV2 and TRBJ2-1, with TRBD1 identical over 8 bases. Losses at the gene ends were 6 bases for V and 15 bases for J; bases not matched to a gene: 4. Germline CDR1 SNHLY, CDR2 FYNNEI. This CDR3 spans 10 amino acids.